Sequencing of this T cell receptor (beta chain) was carried out in a study of regulatory T cells in long-lasting Graves disease. CDR3-region Arm-PCR and iRepertoire HTBI primers produced the TCR beta libraries. TCRdb re-analysed the multiplex PCR reads in MiXCR, keeping a single row per CDR3 protein. The sample contains 300,000 to 400,000 distinct CDR3 sequences, around 16% of which appear only once. Overall study results and limits: Researchers reported studying only peripheral blood, not thyroid tissue. Patients whose Graves' disease persisted exhibited lower TCR diversity than those newly diagnosed.

This clonotype was detected ten times or more. Its antigen is as yet unknown. Time point specified: newly diagnosed GD, antithyroid drugs for less than 3 months. PBMCs provided the RNA from which the TCR library was made. The sequencing used peripheral blood mononuclear cells (PBMCs), collected at new diagnosis, from a patient treated with antithyroid drugs. The TCR originated in a female donor with Graves disease.

For the CDR3, the DNA is TGTGCCAGCACCGGGGTAGGGAACACCGGGGAGCTGTTTTTT. It encodes CASTGVGNTGELFF. The rearrangement uses TRBV7-9 and TRBJ2-2; TRBD2 might be the D (5 bases). The CDR3 is 14 residues long. Germline V gene data show CDR1 as SEHNR and CDR2 as FQNEAQ (reference sequence). Trimming shortened V by 7 bases and J by 1 base, and 10 bases separated the two germline ends.